The rows below give T cell receptor beta chains drawn from one sample of a study of blood T cells in healthy people across ages. One entry per CDR3 protein, called by TCRdb with MiXCR from the 5' RACE reads. The sample has roughly 700,000 distinct CDR3 sequences; 45% to 50% are singletons. Sequencing used blood. The receptors originated from an older woman in good health. Both conserved end residues are part of each CDR3. Fields, in order: CDR3 DNA, CDR3 protein, CDR3 length, J gene, V gene, D gene, clone size. D genes are given only for firm matches. Size is omitted from some rows. Given values are once, few, many or a class for expanded clones.

TGCAGTGCTAGCCCTGGTGGGGGGGATCAGCCCCAGCATTTT,CSASPGGGDQPQHF,14,TRBJ1-5,TRBV20-1,-,once
TGTGCCAGCAGTTACATCACAGATACGCAGTATTTT,CASSYITDTQYF,12,TRBJ2-3,TRBV7-2,-,-
TGTGCCAGCAGCCCAATGGCCATGGCGGGAGGAGTTAATGAGCAGTACTTC,CASSPMAMAGGVNEQYF,17,TRBJ2-5,TRBV7-9,TRBD2,-
TGTGCCAGCAGCCCCGGACTTGTTGGCTACGAGCAGTACTTC,CASSPGLVGYEQYF,14,TRBJ2-7,TRBV21-1,-,-
TGCGCCAGCAGCCAAGGCCTAGCGGGTACAGATACGCAGTATTTT,CASSQGLAGTDTQYF,15,TRBJ2-3,TRBV4-3,TRBD2,many
TGTGCTAGTGGCCAAGACAGGGGTCCCTACAATGAGCAGTTCTTC,CASGQDRGPYNEQFF,15,TRBJ2-1,TRBV12-5,TRBD1,few
TGCAGTGCTAGTGGGCTAGCGGGAGCCTACGAGCAGTACTTC,CSASGLAGAYEQYF,14,TRBJ2-7,TRBV20-1,TRBD2,few
TGCGGTGCTAGAGAGAGGGAGCGATCCCGCTACGAGCAGTACTTC,CGARERERSRYEQYF,15,TRBJ2-7,TRBV20-1,-,-
TGTGCCAGCAGCAACACGGGGGGCTTTGATGAGCAGTTCTTC,CASSNTGGFDEQFF,14,TRBJ2-1,TRBV7-9,-,few
TGCAGTGCTAGGGAGGACACTAATCAGCCCCAGCATTTT,CSAREDTNQPQHF,13,TRBJ1-5,TRBV20-1,-,-
TGCAGTGCTATTCCGGGACTAGCCAATGAGCAGTTCTTC,CSAIPGLANEQFF,13,TRBJ2-1,TRBV20-1,TRBD2,-
TGCAGTGCCACCTCACTATCTAGCGGGAGTTCGAAGACCCAGTACTTC,CSATSLSSGSSKTQYF,16,TRBJ2-5,TRBV29-1,TRBD2,-
TGCAGTGCTAGAACGGGCAGGGGTTATGGCTACACCTTC,CSARTGRGYGYTF,13,TRBJ1-2,TRBV20-1,-,few
TGCGCCAGCAGCTCATCCGTCAATGAGCAGTTCTTC,CASSSSVNEQFF,12,TRBJ2-1,TRBV5-1,-,-
TGTGCCAGCAGCTCGGGGCTAGCGGGAATCTCCTACAATGAGCAGTACTTC,CASSSGLAGISYNEQYF,17,TRBJ2-7,TRBV7-9,TRBD2,-
TGCAGCGGAGGACAGGGGAACGGAAACACCATATATTTT,CSGGQGNGNTIYF,13,TRBJ1-3,TRBV29-1,TRBD1,few
TGTGCCACCAGCAGAGACCGGGCCGGGGGCGAGCAGTACTTC,CATSRDRAGGEQYF,14,TRBJ2-7,TRBV15,-,few
TGTGCCAGCAGCACGGGACTAGCCAGCTACGAGCAGTACTTC,CASSTGLASYEQYF,14,TRBJ2-7,TRBV7-2,TRBD2,many
TGTGCCTGGAGTTCCAGATCCGGGACTAGCGGGAGTAATACGCAGTATTTT,CAWSSRSGTSGSNTQYF,17,TRBJ2-3,TRBV30,TRBD2,once
TGCAGTGCTACTGGACTAGGCATCCAAGAGACCCAGTACTTC,CSATGLGIQETQYF,14,TRBJ2-5,TRBV20-1,TRBD2,-
TGTGCCAGCAGCTTAGCTGCCAGTCGCATTCAGTACTTC,CASSLAASRIQYF,13,TRBJ2-4,TRBV7-2,-,few
TGCAGTGCTAGCTTCCCAGGGGCCTTCAATCAGCCCCAGCATTTT,CSASFPGAFNQPQHF,15,TRBJ1-5,TRBV20-1,-,-
TGTGCCAGCAGCTACGCCTTAACAGATACGCAGTATTTT,CASSYALTDTQYF,13,TRBJ2-3,TRBV7-3,-,few
TGTGCCAGCAGCTTAGCCGGGATGAACACCGGGGAGCTGTTTTTT,CASSLAGMNTGELFF,15,TRBJ2-2,TRBV7-2,-,-
TGTGCCAGCAGTTACGGAGGTGGACGCGGCAATGAAAAACTGTTTTTT,CASSYGGGRGNEKLFF,16,TRBJ1-4,TRBV6-5,-,few
TGTGCCAGCACCACAGGAGGGCCAGGCTACACCTTC,CASTTGGPGYTF,12,TRBJ1-2,TRBV6-2/TRBV6-3,-,-
TGCAGCGTTGGACAGGTCCTCCCAACTAACTATGGCTACACCTTC,CSVGQVLPTNYGYTF,15,TRBJ1-2,TRBV29-1,-,few
TGCAGCGTTAAGGGGGGCAGCTCCTACGAGCAGTACTTC,CSVKGGSSYEQYF,13,TRBJ2-7,TRBV29-1,-,many
TGTGCCATCACCAAAACAGGGGACAATGAGCAGTTCTTC,CAITKTGDNEQFF,13,TRBJ2-1,TRBV10-3,TRBD1,-
TGCAGCGCCCGCCCACAGGGACCCGGGGAGCTGTTTTTT,CSARPQGPGELFF,13,TRBJ2-2,TRBV29-1,-,few
TGTGCCAGCAAGCGAAGCAGCTCACCCGGCGAGCAGTACTTC,CASKRSSSPGEQYF,14,TRBJ2-7,TRBV2,-,-
TGTGCCAGCAGCCCTGGATGGAGCGCGAACACCGGGGAGCTGTTTTTT,CASSPGWSANTGELFF,16,TRBJ2-2,TRBV7-6,-,few
TGTGCCAGCAGCTTCTCCCAGCACCACGAGCAGTACTTC,CASSFSQHHEQYF,13,TRBJ2-7,TRBV7-9,-,-
TGTGCCTGGAGTACGTGGGACGGCTCCTACGAGCAGTACTTC,CAWSTWDGSYEQYF,14,TRBJ2-7,TRBV30,-,-
TGCAGTGCGGGCAGTATTGGACGGATCAATGAGCAGTTCTTC,CSAGSIGRINEQFF,14,TRBJ2-1,TRBV20-1,-,-
TGCGCCAGCAGCTTGGACCCAGGGACGAACACTGAAGCTTTCTTT,CASSLDPGTNTEAFF,15,TRBJ1-1,TRBV5-1,-,-
TGTGCCAGCAACCGCCGCAGACTAGCGGGAGTTTGGCGAGAGACCCAGTACTTC,CASNRRRLAGVWRETQYF,18,TRBJ2-5,TRBV6-1,TRBD2,-
TGTGCCAGCAGCTTAAACAGTGGGGGGTACGAGCAGTACTTC,CASSLNSGGYEQYF,14,TRBJ2-7,TRBV7-2,-,-
TGCGCCAGCAGCCCGGGAAGGACTAGCGGGAGCCCTAGCACAGATACGCAGTATTTT,CASSPGRTSGSPSTDTQYF,19,TRBJ2-3,TRBV4-3,TRBD2,-
TGTGCCAGCAGCGGGGTAGCTGGGTACGCAGATACGCAGTATTTT,CASSGVAGYADTQYF,15,TRBJ2-3,TRBV7-3,-,-
TGTGCCAGCAGCTCCCAGGGAGGAGTTACTAGCGGGAAAACCTACAATGAGCAGTACTTC,CASSSQGGVTSGKTYNEQYF,20,TRBJ2-7,TRBV9,TRBD2,-
TGTGCCAGCAGCTACCTGGGACAGAACACCGGGGAGCTGTTTTTT,CASSYLGQNTGELFF,15,TRBJ2-2,TRBV7-2,-,many
TGTGCCTGCCTCGGACAGGGATCTACAGATACGCAGTATTTT,CACLGQGSTDTQYF,14,TRBJ2-3,TRBV30,TRBD1,-
TGCGCCAGCAGCTTTCTCCCGGCAGGGTTGGACCCCACTGAAGCTTTCTTT,CASSFLPAGLDPTEAFF,17,TRBJ1-1,TRBV5-1,-,-
TGTGCCAGCAGCTCGCCAAGGACAGACGAGATTCTCGACGGCTACACCTTC,CASSSPRTDEILDGYTF,17,TRBJ1-2,TRBV7-3,-,-
TGTGCTTGTGCCGGGACAGGGGGAGAAAAACTGTTTTTT,CACAGTGGEKLFF,13,TRBJ1-4,TRBV12-5,TRBD1,-
TGTGCCAGCAACCGCCCCTCGGCGGGAGTAGGCAATGAGCAGTACTTC,CASNRPSAGVGNEQYF,16,TRBJ2-7,TRBV12-3/TRBV12-4,TRBD2,-
TGTGCCAGCAGCGATACGCGGGGGGCCAACGTCCTGACTTTC,CASSDTRGANVLTF,14,TRBJ2-6,TRBV2,-,few
TGTGCCAGCAGTTTCCCACAGGGCGCCTATAATTCACCCCTCCACTTT,CASSFPQGAYNSPLHF,16,TRBJ1-6,TRBV28,-,-
TGTGCCAGCAGCCCGTCACTCTCGGACTTTTCTAATGAGCAGTTCTTC,CASSPSLSDFSNEQFF,16,TRBJ2-1,TRBV11-2,-,-
TGCGCCAGCAGCCAAGAACCCGGAAGGCCCTACAATGAGCAGTACTTC,CASSQEPGRPYNEQYF,16,TRBJ2-5,TRBV4-3,-,once
TGTGCCAGCAGCCTCCGGGACAGGGATGAAAAACTGTTTTTT,CASSLRDRDEKLFF,14,TRBJ1-4,TRBV13,TRBD1,-
TGTGTCAGCAGTTTTCTCCAAACTGCTAGCACAGATACGCAGTATTTT,CVSSFLQTASTDTQYF,16,TRBJ2-3,TRBV28,-,-
TGTGCCAGCAGAACAGGGGCATCGAGTTCCTACAATGAGCAGTTCTTC,CASRTGASSSYNEQFF,16,TRBJ2-1,TRBV25-1,TRBD1,few
TGTGCCAGCAGCTTAGGAACCACTAGCGGCTCCTACAATGAGCAGTTCTTC,CASSLGTTSGSYNEQFF,17,TRBJ2-1,TRBV7-9,TRBD2,-
TGTGCCAGCAGCTTAGTTGGCTCCACCTACGAGCAGTACTTC,CASSLVGSTYEQYF,14,TRBJ2-7,TRBV7-2,-,many
TGCAGTGCTAGAGATATGGGGACCCAAGGGGAAGCTTTCTTT,CSARDMGTQGEAFF,14,TRBJ1-1,TRBV20-1,-,once